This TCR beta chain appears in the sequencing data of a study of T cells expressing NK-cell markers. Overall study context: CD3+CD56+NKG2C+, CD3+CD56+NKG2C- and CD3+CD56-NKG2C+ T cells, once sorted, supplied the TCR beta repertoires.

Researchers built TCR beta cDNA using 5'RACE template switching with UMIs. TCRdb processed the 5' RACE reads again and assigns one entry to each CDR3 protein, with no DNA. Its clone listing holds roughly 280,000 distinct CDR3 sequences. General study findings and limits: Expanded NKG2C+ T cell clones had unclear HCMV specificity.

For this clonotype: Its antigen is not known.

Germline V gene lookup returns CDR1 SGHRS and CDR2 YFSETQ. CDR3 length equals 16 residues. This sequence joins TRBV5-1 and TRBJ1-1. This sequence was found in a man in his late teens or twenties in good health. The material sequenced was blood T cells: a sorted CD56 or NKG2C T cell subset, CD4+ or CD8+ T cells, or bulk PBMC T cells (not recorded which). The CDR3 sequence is CASSLAPGLGGSEAFF.